This T cell receptor beta chain was profiled in a study of a mutant IDH1 vaccine in newly diagnosed glioma. Across the study: Vaccinations were initiated 4-6 weeks following radiotherapy alone, or were given together with temozolomide cycles. Mean patient age was about 44 years; 62.5% were male and 37.5% female.

Method: immunoSEQ multiplex PCR; TCRdb's copy keeps in-frame clones and lacks some. The sample records 30,000 to 40,000 clones, 81% being singletons. Time point here: week 23, last vaccination. Mutant IDH1 20-mer peptide, at 300 ug, made up each vaccine dose, with topical imiquimod. Looked up from germline, CDR1 is GTSNPN and CDR2 is SVGIG (reference sequence). V shed 2 bases and J shed 9 bases, with 17 bases lying between them. The CDR3 runs 13 residues. Comment on this clone: Its antigen remains unknown.

V gene TRBV30 combines with J gene TRBJ2-7; a possible D gene is TRBD1 (6 bases). The clonotype comes from a man in his forties with glioma. The sequencing here drew on PBMCs, taken from a glioma patient whose treatment included an IDH1 peptide vaccine. Here the CDR3 DNA reads TGTGCCTGGAGTACCCCCGGACGGACAGCGCAGTACTTC. Its translation is CAWSTPGRTAQYF.